The 14 T cell receptor beta chains below were found in one sample sequenced in a study of T cell changes during pregnancy in multiple sclerosis. The repertoire was sequenced with immunoSEQ multiplex PCR; TCRdb's copy has only in-frame clones and lacks some. The sample includes approximately 39,000 clones, 85% to 95% of them seen just once. Sequencing used PBMCs (not recorded whether the cells were cultured). These TCRs come from a female donor with multiple sclerosis, enrolled in a pregnancy study.

The J gene is TRBJ2-5, the V gene TRBV19; 7 bases line up with TRBD1. The trim removed 7 bases at V and 2 bases at J, leaving 7 bases unmatched. The CDR3 is 14 amino acids. CDR1 and CDR2 from the germline V gene are LNHDA and SQIVND (reference sequence). Here the CDR3 reads CASNSGTAQETQYF. The CDR3 DNA follows: TGTGCCAGTAATTCCGGGACAGCACAAGAGACCCAGTACTTC.

In its sample, this clone was seen once. The V and J genes are TRBV9 and TRBJ2-3; 8 nucleotides align to TRBD2. Germline V lookup: CDR1 SGDLS, CDR2 YYNGEE. The CDR3 sequence is 16 residues long. After removal of 5 bases from V and 0 bases from J, the junction contained 8 bases not matched to a gene. CDR3 sequence reads: CASSGRLASSTDTQYF. CDR3 DNA: TGTGCCAGCAGTGGGAGACTAGCGTCTAGCACAGATACGCAGTATTTT.

The chain is built from TRBV4-1 and TRBJ2-7; D is undetermined. CDR1 and CDR2 from the germline V gene are MGHRA and YSYEKL. V lost 4 bases and J 5 bases, leaving 18 bases between the germline ends. CDR3 length: 15 amino acids. CDR3 DNA sequence: TGCGCCAGCAGCCGCCCCTCGGCCCTTCAGGACGAGCAGTACTTC. The encoded protein is CASSRPSALQDEQYF.

This clone has just a few counts. This chain connects TRBV5-1 to TRBJ2-2; D might be TRBD1 (6 bases). Trimming took 0 bases from V and 2 from J, leaving 11 bases between them. Germline CDR1 and CDR2: SGHRS and YFSETQ. This CDR3 has 16 amino acids. This chain's CDR3 is CASSLARTANTGELFF. The CDR3 region has the DNA TGCGCCAGCAGCTTGGCACGGACAGCAAACACCGGGGAGCTGTTTTTT.

The chain combines TRBV4-1 with TRBJ2-2; D is possibly TRBD1 (6 bases). Looked up from germline, CDR1 is MGHRA and CDR2 is YSYEKL. The V end lost 4 bases, the J end lost 6 bases, and 12 bases lay between the germline ends. The CDR3 covers 14 residues. CDR3 in DNA: TGCGCCAGCAGCCCCACACAGGGAGCCGGGGAGCTGTTTTTT. As protein: CASSPTQGAGELFF.

The chain joins TRBV6-6 to TRBJ1-2; a weak D match, TRBD1 (6 bases). Deletions cut 0 bases from V and 3 bases from J, with 11 bases between. The germline CDR1 and CDR2 sequences are MNHNY and SVGAGI (reference sequence). This CDR3 has 15 residues. CDR3 sequence reads: CASSYSAGAHYGYTF. The CDR3 DNA is TGTGCCAGCAGTTACTCTGCGGGGGCTCACTATGGCTACACCTTC.

The CDR3 bases are TGCAGCGTTGCCCGTGTCCCCGGGACGTTCGCGAACACCGGGGAGCTGTTTTTT. This gives the protein CSVARVPGTFANTGELFF. The chain employs TRBV29-1 and TRBJ2-2; D could derive from TRBD1 or TRBD2 (5 bases each). This CDR3 contains 18 residues. Trimming stripped 4 bases from V and 0 bases from J, with 21 bases between. CDR1 and CDR2 from the germline V gene are SQVTM and ANQGSEA.

The chain links TRBV7-2 to TRBJ2-3, with D possibly matching TRBD1 (5 bases). CDR3 size: 12 residues. In germline, CDR1 is SGHTA, CDR2 FQGNSA. Between the trimmed V and J ends, which lost 3 bases and 4 bases, there was a span of 5 bases. CDR3 sequence: CASSFRADTQYF. For the CDR3, the DNA is TGTGCCAGCAGCTTCAGGGCAGATACGCAGTATTTT.

The chain links TRBV18 to TRBJ1-4, with 7 positions matching TRBD1. CDR1 KGHSH and CDR2 LQKENI come from the germline V gene. V was clipped by 3 bases and J by 9 bases; unmatched bases: 7. CDR3 size: 14 residues. This CDR3 is CASSPTGLPKKLFF. The CDR3 nucleotides read TGTGCCAGCTCACCGACAGGGCTACCCAAAAAACTGTTTTTT.

The gene calls are TRBV4-1 and TRBJ2-3; TRBD2 aligns across 10 bases. V dropped 1 base and J dropped 0; count of bases not matched to a gene: 7. CDR1 and CDR2 from the germline V gene are MGHRA and YSYEKL. The CDR3 is 18 amino acids. This chain's CDR3 is CASSQGWTSGTSTDTQYF. The DNA of the CDR3 is TGCGCCAGCAGCCAAGGATGGACTAGCGGAACTAGCACAGATACGCAGTATTTT.

This clone was seen only once. This chain links TRBV7-2 with TRBJ1-4, with 7 bases lining up with TRBD1. The CDR3 loop spans 16 amino acids. The germline gives CDR1 SGHTA, CDR2 FQGNSA. J gave up 8 bases and V 5 bases, and 14 bases lay outside the gene matches. As DNA, the CDR3 is TGTGCCAGCAGCCCTGACGAGACAGGGCTGGGGGAAAAACTGTTTTTT. Translation: CASSPDETGLGEKLFF.

The V and J genes are TRBV11-2 and TRBJ2-1; possible D gene TRBD2, 5 bases. The length of the CDR3 is 13 residues. Per germline, CDR1 SGHAT and CDR2 FQNNGV. With 1 base removed from V and 7 bases from J, the gap between germline ends came to 8 bases. The CDR3 DNA reads as TGTGCCAGCAGCTTAGTCGAGGGTAATGAGCAGTTCTTC. Encoded protein: CASSLVEGNEQFF.

V usage is TRBV5-4 and J usage is TRBJ1-2; no clear D. The CDR3 loop spans 12 amino acids. The germline gives CDR1 SGHNT, CDR2 YYREEE (reference sequence). With 4 bases removed from V and 3 bases from J, the gap between germline ends came to 7 bases. CDR3 sequence reads: CASSRPDYGYTF. CDR3 sequence (DNA): TGTGCCAGCAGCCGTCCGGACTATGGCTACACCTTC.

The chain has TRBV5-1 and TRBJ2-7; D ambiguous. CDR1 is SGHRS and CDR2 is YFSETQ in the germline V gene. The CDR3 totals 14 residues. V was shortened by 0 bases and J by 0 bases, with 7 bases between the two germline ends. CDR3 protein: CASSLDRLSYEQYF. The CDR3 coding sequence is TGCGCCAGCAGCTTGGATAGGCTCTCCTACGAGCAGTACTTC.